These T cell receptor beta chains were read from a single sample in a study of blood T cell repertoires in COVID-19. The repertoire was sequenced with immunoSEQ multiplex PCR; TCRdb's copy has only in-frame clones and lacks some. The table records approximately 240,000 clones, about 86% of them present only once. The sequenced sample consisted of PBMCs or T cells enriched from blood (not recorded which). These TCRs come from a woman between 40 and 50 years old with acute COVID-19. Each CDR3 is given with its conserved first and last residue. The D gene is left open where the match is weak. Some rows mark clone size as missing; the rest say once, few, many or name a class of expanded clone.

TRBJ1-6	NA	TRBV28	NA	CASREWGGDNSPLHF	TGTGCCAGCAGGGAATGGGGGGGGGATAATTCACCCCTCCACTTT
TRBJ2-1	TRBD2	TRBV28	NA	CASILSGRAHNEQFF	TGTGCCAGCATCCTTAGCGGGAGGGCCCACAATGAGCAGTTCTTC
TRBJ1-5	NA	TRBV4-2	NA	CASSPPRGQPQHF	TGTGCCAGCAGCCCTCCTCGGGGTCAGCCCCAGCATTTT
TRBJ2-7	TRBD1	TRBV4-2	NA	CASSQGQGATGEQYF	TGTGCCAGCAGCCAGGGACAGGGAGCAACGGGCGAGCAGTACTTC
TRBJ2-2	TRBD1	TRBV6-5	NA	CASSYDRATGELFF	TGTGCCAGCAGTTACGACAGGGCGACCGGGGAGCTGTTTTTT
TRBJ1-2	NA	TRBV30	NA	CAWARDITDYGYTF	TGTGCCTGGGCCCGGGACATCACTGACTATGGCTACACCTTC
TRBJ2-4	TRBD2	TRBV5-1	NA	CASSPGLGNIQYF	TGCGCCAGCAGTCCGGGACTAGGAAACATTCAGTACTTC
TRBJ2-3	NA	TRBV6-5	NA	CATRGPGTDTQYF	TGTGCCACCCGCGGTCCTGGCACAGATACGCAGTATTTT
TRBJ1-2	TRBD1	TRBV29-1	NA	CSARQGAGRNYGYTF	TGCAGCGCGCGACAGGGGGCGGGTAGAAACTATGGCTACACCTTC
TRBJ1-2	NA	TRBV24-1	NA	CATSSAGGDGYTF	TGTGCCACCAGCTCGGCGGGGGGGGATGGCTACACCTTC
TRBJ1-5	NA	TRBV28	NA	CASSLIGGRNQPQHF	TGTGCCAGCAGTTTGATAGGGGGTCGCAATCAGCCCCAGCATTTT
TRBJ1-1	TRBD1	TRBV2	NA	CASTPGQTLYRAFF	TGTGCCAGCACCCCGGGACAGACCCTATACAGAGCTTTCTTT
TRBJ1-1	NA	TRBV27	NA	CASRQTGLRGNTEAFF	TGTGCCAGCAGGCAGACAGGACTCCGAGGGAACACTGAAGCTTTCTTT
TRBJ1-2	NA	TRBV30	once	CAWIYRAGNYGYTF	TGTGCCTGGATCTACAGGGCCGGTAACTATGGCTACACCTTC
TRBJ2-7	TRBD1	TRBV6-5	NA	CASSYSRQGKSYEQYF	TGTGCCAGCAGTTACTCGAGACAGGGGAAATCCTACGAGCAGTACTTC
TRBJ1-3	TRBD1	TRBV6-1	NA	CASSEIWTGHSGNTIYF	TGTGCCAGCAGTGAAATCTGGACAGGCCACTCTGGAAACACCATATATTTT
TRBJ1-2	NA	TRBV5-1	NA	CASSLTQGDGYTF	TGCGCCAGCAGCTTGACACAGGGAGACGGCTACACCTTC
TRBJ1-5	TRBD1	TRBV28	NA	CASSFGSTGGSQPQHF	TGTGCCAGCAGTTTCGGGTCGACAGGGGGCAGTCAGCCCCAGCATTTT
TRBJ2-2	TRBD1	TRBV6-2/TRBV6-3	NA	CASSRATGGLGGELFF	TGTGCCAGCAGCCGAGCGACAGGGGGATTAGGCGGGGAGCTGTTTTTT
TRBJ2-2	NA	TRBV5-1	NA	CASSFSQGEDGELFF	TGCGCCAGCAGCTTTTCACAGGGTGAGGACGGGGAGCTGTTTTTT
TRBJ2-7	NA	TRBV20-1	NA	CSASSGPYYEQYF	TGCAGTGCTAGTTCAGGGCCTTACTACGAGCAGTACTTC
TRBJ2-5	TRBD2	TRBV7-2	NA	CASSRAGAEDF	TGTGCCAGCAGCCGAGCGGGGGCGGAAGACTTC
TRBJ1-2	NA	TRBV10-3	NA	CATRPGGYGYTF	TGTGCCACCAGACCTGGCGGCTATGGCTACACCTTC
TRBJ2-6	TRBD1	TRBV15	NA	CATSSATGTALPSGANVLTF	TGTGCCACCAGCAGTGCTACAGGGACAGCCCTTCCCTCTGGGGCCAACGTCCTGACTTTC
TRBJ1-4	TRBD1	TRBV4-2	NA	CASRRQPGQGNGEKLFF	TGTGCCAGCAGACGTCAACCGGGACAGGGAAACGGTGAAAAACTGTTTTTT
TRBJ1-6	NA	TRBV28	NA	CASSQQNSPLHF	TGTGCCAGCAGCCAACAAAATTCACCCCTCCACTTT
TRBJ1-2	NA	TRBV27	NA	CASSLTGVGGYTF	TGTGCCAGCAGTTTGACGGGAGTAGGTGGCTACACCTTC
TRBJ1-5	TRBD1	TRBV28	NA	CASSLPQGAGQPQHF	TGTGCCAGCAGTTTACCACAGGGGGCGGGACAGCCCCAGCATTTT
TRBJ1-1	TRBD1	TRBV28	NA	CASRENRGPNTEAFF	TGTGCCAGCAGAGAAAACAGGGGCCCGAACACTGAAGCTTTCTTT
TRBJ2-1	NA	TRBV7-2	NA	CASSLALVAYNEQFF	TGTGCCAGCAGCTTAGCACTAGTAGCCTACAATGAGCAGTTCTTC
TRBJ2-2	TRBD1	TRBV10-2	NA	CASIDRALRTGELFF	TGCGCCAGCATTGACAGGGCTTTACGAACCGGGGAGCTGTTTTTT
TRBJ2-5	TRBD1	TRBV30	few	CAWGQGKETQYF	TGTGCCTGGGGACAGGGGAAGGAGACCCAGTACTTC
TRBJ2-3	TRBD2	TRBV19	once	CASSDAEREVYTQYF	TGTGCCAGTAGTGACGCCGAGCGGGAAGTATATACGCAGTATTTT
TRBJ1-1	TRBD1	TRBV24-1	NA	CATSGTGVNTEAFF	TGTGCCACCAGTGGGACAGGGGTGAACACTGAAGCTTTCTTT
TRBJ2-7	NA	TRBV28	NA	CASDYQQGRGNEQYF	TGTGCCAGTGATTACCAACAGGGTAGGGGTAACGAGCAGTACTTC
TRBJ1-2	NA	TRBV25-1	NA	CASNDRRGGNYGYTF	TGTGCCAGCAATGACAGGAGAGGGGGTAACTATGGCTACACCTTC
TRBJ2-2	NA	TRBV24-1	NA	CATSPGYDTGELFF	TGTGCCACCAGCCCAGGGTATGACACCGGGGAGCTGTTTTTT
TRBJ1-5	NA	TRBV12-3/TRBV12-4	NA	CASSDRYQPQHF	TGTGCCAGCAGCGACAGGTATCAGCCCCAGCATTTT
TRBJ1-2	TRBD1	TRBV10-3	NA	CAIRGQGDANYGYTF	TGTGCCATCAGGGGACAGGGGGATGCGAACTATGGCTACACCTTC
TRBJ2-1	TRBD1	TRBV3-1/TRBV3-2	NA	CASSQPWTGGWFEQFF	TGTGCCAGCAGCCAACCTTGGACAGGGGGTTGGTTTGAGCAGTTCTTC
TRBJ2-2	TRBD2	TRBV7-8	NA	CASSFLGLAGTDTGELFF	TGTGCCAGCAGCTTCCTGGGACTAGCGGGAACCGACACCGGGGAGCTGTTTTTT
TRBJ1-2	NA	TRBV3-1/TRBV3-2	NA	CASSQGGNYGYTF	TGTGCCAGCAGCCAAGGGGGCAACTATGGCTACACCTTC
TRBJ1-3	NA	TRBV28	few	CASSLRNGPRITIYF	TGTGCCAGCAGTTTAAGGAATGGTCCCAGGATCACCATATATTTT
TRBJ1-1	TRBD1	TRBV2	NA	CASSEQGARNTEAFF	TGTGCCAGCAGTGAACAGGGGGCGCGGAACACTGAAGCTTTCTTT
TRBJ2-5	TRBD2	TRBV29-1	NA	CSAVLAGVARAQYF	TGCAGCGCCGTACTAGCGGGAGTTGCGCGGGCCCAGTACTTC
TRBJ2-7	NA	TRBV9	NA	CASSVGGRAYEQYF	TGTGCCAGCAGCGTAGGTGGCAGGGCCTACGAGCAGTACTTC
TRBJ1-1	NA	TRBV12-3/TRBV12-4	few	CASSTRGNTEAFF	TGTGCCAGCAGCACCAGGGGGAACACTGAAGCTTTCTTT
TRBJ2-7	TRBD2	TRBV6-1	NA	CASSERTSGAYEQYF	TGTGCCAGCAGTGAAAGGACTAGCGGAGCCTACGAGCAGTACTTC
TRBJ2-3	TRBD2	TRBV6-4	NA	CASRGTSGSSDTQYF	TGTGCCAGCAGAGGGACTAGCGGGAGTTCAGATACGCAGTATTTT
TRBJ2-7	NA	TRBV6-2/TRBV6-3	NA	CASSFSSGYEQYF	TGTGCCAGCAGTTTCTCTTCCGGGTACGAGCAGTACTTC
TRBJ2-6	TRBD1	TRBV5-4	NA	CASSPRNRGRSGANVPTF	TGTGCCAGCAGCCCCAGAAACAGGGGACGATCTGGGGCCAACGTCCCGACTTTC
TRBJ2-2	TRBD1	TRBV11-3	NA	CASSSAGGITGELFF	TGTGCCAGCAGCTCCGCAGGGGGCATCACCGGGGAGCTGTTTTTT
TRBJ2-5	TRBD1	TRBV24-1	NA	CATSNAGTGGQETQYF	TGTGCCACCTCCAACGCCGGGACAGGAGGCCAAGAGACCCAGTACTTC
TRBJ2-3	TRBD2	TRBV11-3	NA	CASSLGGTDTQYF	TGTGCCAGCAGCTTGGGAGGGACAGATACGCAGTATTTT
TRBJ2-5	TRBD1	TRBV9	NA	CASSVDRVGTGRETQYF	TGTGCCAGCAGCGTAGATCGGGTTGGGACAGGGCGAGAGACCCAGTACTTC
TRBJ1-2	TRBD1	TRBV24-1	NA	CATSDPTGGNGYTF	TGTGCCACCAGTGACCCGACAGGGGGCAATGGCTACACCTTC
TRBJ2-1	NA	TRBV5-1	NA	CASSLRTVITYNEQFF	TGCGCCAGCAGCTTGAGGACAGTTATAACCTACAATGAGCAGTTCTTC
TRBJ2-1	TRBD2	TRBV7-2	NA	CASSFGGAINEQFF	TGTGCCAGCAGCTTCGGGGGGGCCATAAATGAGCAGTTCTTC
TRBJ1-2	NA	TRBV25-1	once	CASRDPQGGRGYTF	TGTGCCAGCAGAGACCCCCAGGGAGGGAGGGGCTACACCTTC